The clone carrying this T cell receptor beta chain showed up many times. As part of library construction, unique molecular identifiers were attached to individual cDNA molecules. One entry per CDR3 protein, called by TCRdb with MiXCR from the 5' RACE reads. Of about 22,000 distinct CDR3 sequences listed, 4% to 4.5% are singletons. V lost 1 base, J lost 4 bases, and 1 base lay in between. This CDR3 has 11 amino acids. Per the germline V gene, CDR1 is KGHSH and CDR2 is LQKENI. This sample was included in a study of early T cells in non-severe SARS-CoV-2 infection. This sequence was found in an adult who was a healthcare worker with PCR-confirmed SARS-CoV-2 infection or an uninfected control (not recorded which). Sequencing was carried out using whole blood. This chain uses TRBV18 with TRBJ1-1; D unclear. Here the CDR3 DNA reads TGTGCCAGCTCACCACTCACTGAAGCTTTCTTT. This encodes CASSPLTEAFF. Full variable domain (missing parts from reference TRBV18 and TRBJ1-1): NAGVMQNPRHLVRRRGQEARLRCSPMKGHSHVYWYRQLPEEGLKFMVYLQKENIIDESGMPKERFSAEFPKEGPSILRIQQVVRGDSAAYFCASSPLTEAFFGQGTRLTVV.